The clone carrying this TCR beta chain was detected a few times. Antigen: not known. This sample is drawn from a study of cytomegalovirus exposure and HLA in healthy donors. General study findings and limits: Most CMV-associated TCR beta chains were later found to appear HLA-restricted.

CDR3 length equals 19 residues. Germline values: CDR1 SNHLY, CDR2 FYNNEI. J lost 3 bases, V lost 3 bases, and 7 bases had no gene match. 60 Vbeta and 13 Jbeta primers were used in PCR. Only in-frame clones appear in the TCRdb table, and some are missing; sequencing was by immunoSEQ multiplex PCR. The table includes some 150,000 clones, roughly 73% detected once. The V gene is TRBV2, the J gene TRBJ2-2; 16 nucleotides align to TRBD2. This clonotype was sampled from a female donor in good health and CMV-seronegative. The specimen sequenced was PBMCs. Here the CDR3 DNA reads TGTGCCAGCAGTGACGGGACTAGCGGGGGGGCGGCGTACACCGGGGAGCTGTTTTTT. It codes for CASSDGTSGGAAYTGELFF. The variable domain in full, completed from reference TRBV2 and TRBJ2-2, reads EPEVTQTPSHQVTQMGQEVILRCVPISNHLYFYWYRQILGQKVEFLVSFYNNEISEKSEIFDDQFSVERPDGSNFTLKIRSTKLEDSAMYFCASSDGTSGGAAYTGELFFGEGSRLTVL.